A selection of T cell receptor beta chains follows, all from one sample in a study of T cells in Graves' hyperthyroidism and ophthalmopathy. From the multiplex PCR reads, TCRdb called clonotypes with MiXCR, one entry per CDR3 protein. The profile shows about 380,000 distinct CDR3 sequences, over 11% of them singletons. Material for sequencing was blood. The receptors stem from a woman in her fifties or sixties with Graves' hyperthyroidism. Both conserved end residues are part of each CDR3. The order of the fields is D gene, J gene, clone size, CDR3 length, V gene, CDR3 protein, CDR3 DNA. D genes are given only for firm matches. Size is omitted from some rows. Given values are once, few, many or a class for expanded clones.

TRBD1 TRBJ2-1 many 14 TRBV11-2 CASSPGTGNNEQFF TGTGCCAGCAGCCCCGGGACAGGGAACAATGAGCAGTTCTTC
TRBD1 TRBJ1-3 many 16 TRBV6-1 CASSGRTGRSGNTIYF TGTGCCAGCAGTGGACGGACAGGCCGTTCTGGAAACACCATATATTTT
TRBD2 TRBJ2-1 many 14 TRBV12-3/TRBV12-4 CASSFLAGVDEQFF TGTGCCAGCAGTTTTCTAGCGGGAGTCGATGAGCAGTTCTTC
- TRBJ2-2 - 16 TRBV3-1 CASSPRRQPTPGELFF TGTGCCAGCAGCCCCCGAAGACAACCCACTCCCGGGGAGCTGTTTTTT
- TRBJ2-1 - 16 TRBV19 CASSMPPVQGYNEQFF TGTGCCAGTAGTATGCCCCCCGTACAAGGTTACAATGAGCAGTTCTTC
- TRBJ2-1 many 16 TRBV24-1 CATSDLGGTGYNEQFF TGTGCCACCAGTGATTTGGGCGGGACTGGCTACAATGAGCAGTTCTTC
- TRBJ1-6 few 13 TRBV3-1 CASSPREDSPLHF TGTGCCAGCAGCCCTAGAGAGGATTCACCCCTCCACTTT
- TRBJ2-3 - 14 TRBV5-5 CASSFGGIADTQYF TGTGCCAGCAGCTTCGGCGGGATCGCAGATACGCAGTATTTT
- TRBJ1-2 - 13 TRBV4-1 CANSQVGVGGYTF TGCGCCAACAGCCAAGTGGGGGTGGGCGGCTACACCTTC
- TRBJ2-3 many 19 TRBV7-6 CASSLVAGPDQLFGDTQYF TGTGCCAGCAGCTTAGTAGCTGGGCCCGACCAACTCTTCGGAGATACGCAGTATTTT
TRBD2 TRBJ2-2 - 22 TRBV4-1 CASSQPALHQTSGSSATGELFF TGCGCCAGCAGCCAGCCCGCCCTACACCAAACTAGCGGGAGTTCGGCCACCGGGGAGCTGTTTTTT
- TRBJ2-4 many 13 TRBV12-3/TRBV12-4 CASSGWTSNIQYF TGTGCCAGCAGCGGCTGGACCTCAAACATTCAGTACTTC
- TRBJ2-1 many 14 TRBV5-1 CASSPLGGGNEQFF TGCGCCAGCAGCCCGCTTGGAGGGGGGAATGAGCAGTTCTTC
TRBD2 TRBJ2-7 - 16 TRBV14 CASSQEVLAGTYEQYF TGTGCCAGCAGCCAAGAAGTACTAGCGGGGACCTACGAGCAGTACTTC
- TRBJ1-5 many 13 TRBV20-1 CRGTDHSNQPQHF TGCAGGGGGACGGACCATAGCAATCAGCCCCAGCATTTT
TRBD1 TRBJ1-2 many 16 TRBV12-3/TRBV12-4 CASSLAETGYNYGYTF TGTGCCAGCAGTTTAGCGGAGACAGGGTATAACTATGGCTACACCTTC
- TRBJ2-7 - 14 TRBV7-3 CASSLNGVSYEQYF TGTGCCAGCAGCTTAAATGGGGTCTCCTACGAGCAGTACTTC
TRBD1 TRBJ1-1 - 15 TRBV13 CASSLVGFRGTEAFF TGTGCCAGCAGCTTAGTTGGGTTCAGGGGGACTGAAGCTTTCTTT
- TRBJ1-3 - 14 TRBV24-1 CATSDPGNGNTIYF TGTGCCACCAGTGATCCGGGAAACGGAAACACCATATATTTT
TRBD2 TRBJ2-3 many 15 TRBV11-2 CATGTSGSPTDTQYF TGTGCCACCGGGACTAGCGGGAGCCCGACAGATACGCAGTATTTT
- TRBJ2-7 many 13 TRBV27 CASSSQQNYEQYF TGTGCCAGCAGTTCCCAACAGAACTACGAGCAGTACTTC
- TRBJ2-7 - 13 TRBV5-1 CASSYGQKYEQYF TGCGCCAGCAGCTACGGACAGAAGTACGAGCAGTACTTC
TRBD1 TRBJ1-1 - 15 TRBV7-3 CASSLSGTGAREAFF TGTGCCAGCAGCTTATCCGGGACAGGGGCCCGAGAAGCTTTCTTT
- TRBJ2-3 - 17 TRBV5-1 CASSLDPPGSSTDTQYF TGCGCCAGCAGCTTGGATCCCCCAGGGAGCAGCACAGATACGCAGTATTTT
- TRBJ2-2 - 12 TRBV12-3/TRBV12-4 CASSNLAGELFF TGTGCCAGCAGTAACCTCGCCGGGGAGCTGTTTTTT
TRBD2 TRBJ2-1 - 14 TRBV29-1 CSVAGGTSGTEQFF TGCAGCGTTGCGGGAGGGACTAGCGGGACTGAGCAGTTCTTC
TRBD2 TRBJ2-2 many 14 TRBV12-3/TRBV12-4 CASSFAGATGELFF TGTGCCAGCAGTTTTGCGGGAGCCACCGGGGAGCTGTTTTTT
- TRBJ2-5 many 15 TRBV6-5 CASSYAGTSWETQYF TGTGCCAGCAGTTACGCCGGGACAAGTTGGGAGACCCAGTACTTC
- TRBJ1-4 few 15 TRBV5-6 CASAEGRGAREKLFF TGTGCCAGCGCTGAGGGGAGGGGAGCTCGAGAAAAACTGTTTTTT
- TRBJ1-2 many 15 TRBV7-8 CASSLVGGSGYGYTF TGTGCCAGCAGCTTAGTAGGAGGGTCGGGATATGGCTACACCTTC
- TRBJ2-5 many 13 TRBV7-7 CASRAGPQETQYF TGTGCTAGCAGGGCCGGACCACAAGAGACCCAGTACTTC
- TRBJ2-1 many 15 TRBV10-2 CASRPAPSSYNEQFF TGCGCCAGCAGGCCAGCTCCGAGCTCCTACAATGAGCAGTTCTTC
TRBD2 TRBJ2-7 few 15 TRBV9 CASSVEASGSYEQYF TGTGCCAGCAGCGTGGAGGCTAGCGGGAGTTACGAGCAGTACTTC
- TRBJ2-3 - 14 TRBV20-1 CSAPETASTDTQYF TGCAGTGCCCCTGAGACAGCCAGCACAGATACGCAGTATTTT
- TRBJ2-3 many 16 TRBV2 CASSVGGGIPPDTQYF TGTGCCAGCAGTGTGGGTGGGGGAATCCCCCCAGATACGCAGTATTTT
- TRBJ1-3 few 20 TRBV19 CASSPSHGGDRLLSGNTIYF TGTGCCAGTAGTCCCAGCCACGGTGGAGACAGGCTGCTCTCTGGAAACACCATATATTTT
- TRBJ1-5 - 17 TRBV7-2 CASSLGSWGAGNQPQHF TGTGCCAGCAGCTTAGGGTCGTGGGGGGCCGGCAATCAGCCCCAGCATTTT
- TRBJ2-7 few 12 TRBV20-1 CSASRSPTRQYF TGCAGTGCTAGTCGATCTCCTACGAGGCAGTACTTC
TRBD1 TRBJ1-2 - 17 TRBV7-9 CASGSLKRDRDFYGYTF TGTGCCAGCGGCTCCCTTAAACGGGACAGAGATTTCTATGGCTACACCTTC
- TRBJ2-5 many 13 TRBV30 CASDREGPETQYF TGTGCCTCCGACAGGGAGGGTCCGGAGACCCAGTACTTC
- TRBJ2-1 - 16 TRBV5-4 CASSLLATGSYNEQFF TGTGCCAGCAGCTTGCTTGCGACCGGCTCCTACAATGAGCAGTTCTTC
TRBD2 TRBJ2-1 many 16 TRBV3-1 CASSDRGGGSYNEQFF TGTGCCAGCAGCGACCGGGGGGGTGGCTCCTACAATGAGCAGTTCTTC
TRBD1 TRBJ2-7 many 14 TRBV6-5 CASSYSDRAGEQYF TGTGCCAGCAGTTACAGTGACAGGGCCGGCGAGCAGTACTTC